This entry lists 11 T cell receptor beta chains sequenced from one sample in a study of CD8 T cells in ankylosing spondylitis. Points from the study as a whole: The study identified a TCR beta motif of several highly homologous variants that appeared characteristic of ankylosing spondylitis blood.

MiXCR was run by TCRdb on the 5' RACE reads, yielding one entry per CDR3 protein. The profile covers hundreds of thousands of distinct CDR3 sequences, with over 9.5% appearing a single time and around 0.51% taken by the ten largest. No antigen has been assigned to these receptors. The source material was blood, either unsorted or a sorted T cell fraction (not recorded which). The receptors originated from a male donor with ankylosing spondylitis.

This clonotype was counted at least ten times. This chain joins TRBV20-1 and TRBJ2-1; D is undetermined. Looked up from germline, CDR1 is DFQATT and CDR2 is SNEGSKA (reference sequence). The CDR3 has 14 residues. V was clipped by 3 bases and J by 2 bases, with 11 bases between them. CDR3 nucleotides: TGCAGTGCTAGCCCCCCTATACCCTACAATGAGCAGTTCTTC. As protein: CSASPPIPYNEQFF.

The V gene is TRBV6-6, the J gene TRBJ2-2; 7 bases fit TRBD2. The J segment lost 7 bases and the V segment lost 2 bases, leaving 1 base of the junction unmatched. CDR3 length equals 13 residues. The germline CDR1 and CDR2 sequences are MNHNY and SVGAGI (reference sequence). In DNA, the CDR3 is TGTGCCAGCAGTTACACGGGAGGCGGGGAGCTGTTTTTT. Translating it yields CASSYTGGGELFF.

This clonotype showed up many times. The chain employs TRBV12-3 or TRBV12-4 and TRBJ1-4; no clear D. The CDR3 sequence is 12 residues long. Deletions cut 5 bases from V and 10 bases from J, with 11 bases between. CDR3 loop: CASSPPYGKLFF. CDR3 nucleotide sequence: TGTGCCAGCAGTCCCCCCTATGGAAAACTGTTTTTT.

This chain uses TRBV20-1 with TRBJ2-7; 11 bases map to TRBD2. With 5 bases clipped from V and 3 bases from J, the junction kept 9 bases outside the gene matches. Germline V gives CDR1 DFQATT, CDR2 SNEGSKA (reference sequence). The CDR3 contains 15 residues. The chain's CDR3 is CSAPVAGGSRYEQYF. The CDR3 nucleotides are TGCAGTGCTCCTGTAGCGGGGGGGTCACGCTACGAGCAGTACTTC.

At least ten counts were recorded for this clonotype. The genes are TRBV20-1 and TRBJ2-3, with D possibly being TRBD2 (6 bases). This CDR3 has 15 amino acids. The V end was cut by 5 bases, the J end by 4 bases, with 19 bases between. Germline V gene data show CDR1 as DFQATT and CDR2 as SNEGSKA (reference sequence). The CDR3 sequence is CSAPGRASGADTQYF. The CDR3 region has the DNA TGCAGTGCTCCGGGAAGGGCCTCGGGAGCAGATACGCAGTATTTT.

The J gene is TRBJ1-5, the V gene TRBV4-2, with D hard to call. Germline V lookup: CDR1 LGHNA, CDR2 YNFKEQ. The CDR3 totals 15 residues. Trimming took 0 bases from V and 5 from J, leaving 11 bases between them. In nucleotides, the CDR3 is TGTGCCAGCAGCCAAGATAATGGAAGGTATCAGCCCCAGCATTTT. It encodes CASSQDNGRYQPQHF.

This clonotype turned up a few times. V and J are TRBV2 and TRBJ2-6, with TRBD2 as a possible D gene (5 bases). The V and J ends lost 7 bases and 1 base respectively, with 11 bases between them. Per germline, CDR1 SNHLY and CDR2 FYNNEI. CDR3 length: 15 amino acids. DNA for the CDR3: TGTGCCAGCACCCGGGAAGGGTCTGGGGCCAACGTCCTGACTTTC. Its protein is CASTREGSGANVLTF.

This clonotype occurred a few times. The rearrangement joins TRBV6-1 to TRBJ1-3, with D possibly matching TRBD1 (5 bases). The CDR3 has 14 residues. Germline CDR1 is MNHNS and CDR2 is SASEGT. V was trimmed by 6 bases and J by 0 bases, leaving 9 bases between them. Here the CDR3 DNA reads TGTGCCAGCAGCTCAGGGCTCTCTGGAAACACCATATATTTT. Protein product: CASSSGLSGNTIYF.

The chain couples TRBV7-9 to TRBJ2-5; perhaps D is TRBD1 or TRBD2 (5 bases each). The V gene lost 5 bases and the J gene lost 5 bases, with 15 bases spanning the gap. The CDR3 consists of 14 residues. CDR1 is SEHNR, CDR2 FQNEAQ, per germline (reference sequence). CDR3 sequence reads: CASSHRGRRETQYF. Written as DNA, the CDR3 is TGTGCCAGCAGCCACCGGGGCAGGAGGGAGACCCAGTACTTC.

This clonotype was picked up a small number of times. The V call is TRBV29-1, the J call TRBJ2-2; no clear D gene. From germline, CDR1 is SQVTM and CDR2 ANQGSEA. The CDR3 loop spans 11 amino acids. Trimming pared 4 bases from V and 4 bases from J, leaving 4 bases between. CDR3 sequence: CSVVTTGELFF. In DNA, the CDR3 is TGCAGCGTTGTTACCACCGGGGAGCTGTTTTTT.

This clonotype has at least ten counts. The chain uses TRBV25-1 and TRBJ2-7; D is possibly TRBD1 (5 bases). The ends were cut back, 6 bases at V and 4 bases at J, with 16 bases in the middle. CDR3 length equals 14 residues. Germline CDR1 is MGHDK and CDR2 is SYGVNS. CDR3 in amino acids: CASRQGGEGYEQYF. The CDR3 DNA reads TGTGCCAGCAGGCAGGGTGGGGAAGGGTACGAGCAGTACTTC.